Detailed here is one T cell receptor (beta chain). Everyone who gave samples was a healthy Caucasian. Germline V gene lookup returns CDR1 SEHNR and CDR2 FQNEAQ (reference sequence). V was trimmed by 0 bases and J by 10 bases, leaving 15 bases between them. The CDR3 runs 14 residues. This specimen belongs to a study of identical twins. It was template switching that added a universal primer site, and there were unique molecular identifiers on the cDNA. One entry per CDR3 protein, called by TCRdb with MiXCR from the 5' RACE reads. The table shows 1.5 million to 2 million distinct CDR3 sequences, with under 35% occurring only once.

The TCR sequence derives from a newborn girl in good health. The chain recombines TRBV7-9 with TRBJ1-1; D is possibly TRBD1 (5 bases). Input material: cord blood. The CDR3 reads CASSLARGGSGAFF. CDR3 in DNA: TGTGCCAGCAGCTTAGCGCGGGGGGGATCAGGAGCTTTCTTT.